This T cell receptor beta chain comes out of a study of CD8+ T cells in alopecia areata. Study background: The share of scalp area affected provided the severity score for treated patients.

The treatment: oral pan-JAK inhibitor, 5-10 mg twice daily. As part of sample collection, lesional scalp punch biopsies and peripheral blood were taken from alopecia areata patients. This clone was counted a few times. Antigen specificity is unknown. Study-wide findings and caveats: There were also resident alphabeta T cells of normal skin sequenced in scalp samples. There were many expanded lesional clones persisting in scalp and blood during tofacitinib. Scalp clonality, along with expanded CD8+ clones among the top 100, was significantly decreased by tofacitinib.

Following RNA extraction, reverse transcription yielded cDNA that acted as the sequencing template. Sequencing used immunoSEQ multiplex PCR; TCRdb keeps in-frame clones, though not all of them. The sample includes approximately 5,400 clones, about 65% of them seen just once. The sequences come from skin, collected at week 24, from a patient treated with tofacitinib. The sequence was obtained from a human donor with alopecia areata.

CDR3 residues: CASSQVGRAGEQYF. CDR3 in DNA: TGCGCCAGCAGCCAAGTGGGCAGGGCAGGAGAGCAGTACTTC. The J gene is TRBJ2-7, the V gene TRBV4-1, with D possibly matching TRBD1 (5 bases). This CDR3 has 14 residues. Germline assignment: CDR1 MGHRA and CDR2 YSYEKL. Trimming cost V 1 base and J 7 bases, with 14 bases left between them.